This TCR beta chain emerged from a study of cytomegalovirus exposure and HLA in healthy donors. Data came from immunoSEQ multiplex PCR; TCRdb stores just in-frame clones and leaves some out. This sample has 150,000 to 170,000 clones, with approximately 86% found just once. The ends lost 4 bases at V and 0 bases at J; junction bases unmatched: 19. The CDR3 covers 20 residues. Per germline, CDR1 GTSNPN and CDR2 SVGIG (reference sequence). The material sequenced was PBMCs. The chain combines TRBV30 with TRBJ2-7; 12 nucleotides line up with TRBD2. This sequence was found in a human donor in good health. CDR3 coding DNA: TGTGCCTGGAAAGTACCGGTAGGACTAGCGGGAAAGGGAAGCTCCTACGAGCAGTACTTC. It yields the protein CAWKVPVGLAGKGSSYEQYF.